This TCR beta chain was sequenced during a study of OX40 agonist ivuxolimab in advanced cancers. In the study overall: Ivuxolimab doses were 0.01, 0.1, 0.3, 1.5, 3 or 10 mg/kg every 2 weeks. Having had anti-PD-1, anti-PD-L1 or anti-CTLA-4 therapy before was allowed, and roughly 39% had some. Study findings and constraints: With doses of 0.1 to 3.0 mg/kg, CD4+ and CD8+ blood T cells had undergone clonal expansion by week 6.

Turning to this clone: Its antigen is currently unknown.

The CDR3 is made up of 16 amino acids. Germline loops: CDR1 MNHEY, CDR2 SMNVEV (reference sequence). The ends lost 2 bases at V and 4 bases at J; junction bases unmatched: 5. Produced via immunoSEQ multiplex PCR; TCRdb's table is partial and in-frame only. The table records about 98,000 clones, more than 85% of them present only once. The rearrangement joins TRBV27 to TRBJ2-2; 9 bases align to TRBD2. The TCR originated in an adult with an advanced solid tumor such as melanoma, head and neck, liver or kidney cancer. The sequencing here drew on CD4+ or CD8+ T cells sorted from blood, taken in a trial of the OX40 agonist ivuxolimab. CDR3 nucleotide sequence: TGTGCCAGCAGTTTAAAACTAGCGGGCGCCACCGGGGAGCTGTTTTTT. It yields the protein CASSLKLAGATGELFF.